Below, 12 T cell receptor beta chains from the same sample are listed, as sequenced in a study of shared clonotypes between healthy human individuals (TCRdb year 2020). The library was prepared using the immunoSEQ multiplex PCR assay. TCRdb carries this immuneACCESS record with in-frame sequences only. Its versions omit some clonotypes, under half of them owing to an unresolved V gene in the studies checked, with the rest unexplained. This sample comprises 550,000 to 850,000 clones, over 60% of them detected only once. The ten largest clones capture around 1.7% of the sample. The sequenced material came from memory CD4+ T cells sorted from blood. This sample's cell subset or site label indicates: CD45RA-negative fraction. These receptors all stem from a woman in her thirties in good health.

Ten or more counts support this clone. This chain uses TRBV5-1 with TRBJ2-3; 10 positions agree with TRBD2. The V segment lost 1 base and the J segment 5 bases; nucleotides outside the gene matches: 4. In germline, CDR1 is SGHRS, CDR2 YFSETQ. This CDR3 is 15 amino acids long. This chain's CDR3 is CASSLSSGSLDTQYF. The CDR3 nucleotides are TGCGCCAGCAGCTTGTCTAGCGGGAGTTTAGATACGCAGTATTTT.

This sequence joins TRBV11-2 and TRBJ2-5, with TRBD1 matching 9 bases. The CDR3 sequence is 15 residues long. The germline V gene has CDR1 SGHAT and CDR2 FQNNGV. Trimming cost V 5 bases and J 6 bases; bases outside gene matches: 10. CDR3 loop: CASSPWTGEAKTQYF. DNA of the CDR3: TGTGCCAGCAGCCCGTGGACAGGGGAGGCGAAGACCCAGTACTTC.

This chain links TRBV2 with TRBJ2-2; 12 bases agree with TRBD2. The CDR3 loop spans 15 amino acids. Germline trimming cut 8 bases from V and 5 bases from J; bases unmatched to any gene: 6. The germline gives CDR1 SNHLY, CDR2 FYNNEI. The CDR3, as DNA: TGTGCCAGCCTAGCGGGAGGGCGAGGAACCGGGGAGCTGTTTTTT. Protein product: CASLAGGRGTGELFF.

The chain joins TRBV6-1 to TRBJ2-2; 13 bases fit TRBD2. CDR3 length: 18 amino acids. The trim removed 4 bases at V and 1 base at J, leaving 6 bases unmatched. Germline CDR1 and CDR2: MNHNS and SASEGT. DNA of the CDR3: TGTGCCAGCAGTGTACTAGCGGGAGGGCCCTTGAACACCGGGGAGCTGTTTTTT. It yields the protein CASSVLAGGPLNTGELFF.

This chain connects TRBV7-9 to TRBJ1-2; D might be TRBD1 (6 bases). Per the germline V gene, CDR1 is SEHNR and CDR2 is FQNEAQ (reference sequence). This CDR3 region has 16 residues. V was clipped by 0 bases and J by 6 bases, with 17 bases between them. The CDR3 DNA reads as TGTGCCAGCAGCTTAGCGGGGAAAGGGGGAAGAAATGGCTACACCTTC. It yields the protein CASSLAGKGGRNGYTF. Full variable domain (remainder filled in from reference TRBV7-9 and TRBJ1-2): DTGVSQNPRHKITKRGQNVTFRCDPISEHNRLYWYRQTLGQGPEFLTYFQNEAQLEKSRLLSDRFSAERPKGSFSTLEIQRTEQGDSAMYLCASSLAGKGGRNGYTFGSGTRLTVV.

A word on this clone: This may stem from a read error, because a much larger clone lies one nucleotide away. The sample carries other DNA sequences with the same CDR3. The chain employs TRBV7-2 and TRBJ2-1; 7 positions match TRBD2. From germline, CDR1 is SGHTA and CDR2 FQGNSA. The CDR3 spans 15 residues. Trimming removed 2 bases from V and 4 bases from J; junction bases left unmatched: 5. The CDR3: CASSLLAVTYNEQFF. CDR3 coding DNA: TGTGCCAGCAGCTTACTAGCGGTAACGTACAATGAGCAGTTCTTC.

Comment on this clone: Other DNA sequences within the sample encode an identical CDR3. The chain has TRBV5-5 and TRBJ2-7; 7 bases map to TRBD2. Germline trimming cut 4 bases from V and 7 bases from J; bases unmatched to any gene: 14. Germline CDR1 is SGHKS and CDR2 is YYEKEE (reference sequence). The CDR3 contains 15 residues. The CDR3 bases are TGTGCCAGCAGCCTCGTGGGTGCAGTCGGGGGGGAGCAGTACTTC. This gives the protein CASSLVGAVGGEQYF. Variable domain in full (rest from reference TRBV5-5 and TRBJ2-7): DAGVTQSPTHLIKTRGQQVTLRCSPISGHKSVSWYQQVLGQGPQFIFQYYEKEERGRGNFPDRFSARQFPNYSSELNVNALLLGDSALYLCASSLVGAVGGEQYFGPGTRLTVT.

The CDR3 region has the DNA TGTGCCAGCGGGCGGGGGACAGGGATAGATCAGCCCCAGCATTTT. This translates into CASGRGTGIDQPQHF. The gene calls are TRBV7-6 and TRBJ1-5; 9 nucleotides agree with TRBD1. This CDR3 region has 15 residues. Germline V gives CDR1 SGHVS, CDR2 FNYEAQ. Losses at the gene ends were 8 bases for V and 5 bases for J; bases not matched to a gene: 10.

The rearrangement joins TRBV7-9 to TRBJ1-4; D possibly corresponds to TRBD1 (6 bases). The length of the CDR3 is 14 residues. CDR1 and CDR2 (germline): SEHNR, FQNEAQ (reference sequence). Trimming took off 5 bases at V and 5 bases at J, with 12 bases between the two ends. The CDR3 here is CASSKDTGNEKLFF. Written as DNA, the CDR3 is TGTGCCAGCAGCAAGGACACAGGGAATGAAAAACTGTTTTTT.

On this clone itself: Other DNA sequences from this sample encode an identical CDR3 as well. The CDR3 reads CASSRTSGNYNEQFF. The CDR3 DNA follows: TGTGCCAGCAGCAGGACTAGCGGGAACTACAATGAGCAGTTCTTC. The chain joins TRBV7-9 to TRBJ2-1, with TRBD2 matching over 12 bases. The CDR3 totals 15 residues. After removal of 5 bases from V and 3 bases from J, the junction contained 2 bases not matched to a gene. CDR1 is SEHNR, CDR2 FQNEAQ, per germline (reference sequence).

This clone was seen a single time. The chain is built from TRBV5-6 and TRBJ2-2; 9 bases are a match to TRBD1. V lost 2 bases and J lost 4; bases outside the gene matches: 3. The CDR3 sequence is 15 residues long. Looked up from germline, CDR1 is SGHDT and CDR2 is YYEEEE. The CDR3 sequence: CASSFYRGRTGELFF. CDR3 nucleotides: TGTGCCAGCAGCTTTTACAGGGGGCGCACCGGGGAGCTGTTTTTT. The full variable domain, with the rest looked up from reference TRBV5-6 and TRBJ2-2, is DAGVTQSPTHLIKTRGQQVTLRCSPKSGHDTVSWYQQALGQGPQFIFQYYEEEERQRGNFPDRFSGHQFPNYSSELNVNALLLGDSALYLCASSFYRGRTGELFFGEGSRLTVL.

The chain carries TRBV5-1 and TRBJ2-2; 7 nucleotides line up with TRBD2. The CDR3 extends over 15 amino acids. The V and J ends lost 0 bases and 5 bases, in that order; junction bases with no gene match: 4. Germline lookup yields CDR1 SGHRS and CDR2 YFSETQ. The CDR3 DNA follows: TGCGCCAGCAGCTTGGATCTGGGAGGGACCGGGGAGCTGTTTTTT. Amino acids: CASSLDLGGTGELFF.